This TCR beta chain was observed in a study of blood T cell repertoires in COVID-19 (dated by TCRdb to 2018 to 2020). In the study overall: Samples from collaborators originated in the United States, Italy and Spain and spanned both the acute and convalescent phases of COVID-19. The prospective study material was composed of cDNA or gDNA derived from T cells, B-cell-depleted T cells, or PBMCs. Subjects who had been exposed to COVID-19, were actively infected with it, or had recovered from it provided the deeply sampled blood TCRbeta repertoires that made up the dataset. The repertoires were released in a freely available public database intended as a resource for research on the immune response to SARS-CoV-2. The samples were drawn from two sources: the first 160 participants of the ongoing ImmuneRACE study, and 950 to 1,500 subjects contributed by 6 global collaborators. Sample metadata almost always included a de-identified subject ID, COVID-19 status, age in years and sex. Where HLA class I and class II types were available, the types were taken from metadata supplied by the sample provider, not from assay-based typing.

One collaborating source in Seattle enrolled patients during active infection and followed them longitudinally through the course of disease. The collaborating institutions used their own protocols to collect whole blood in K2EDTA tubes. Collaborator samples were shipped for TCRbeta analysis as frozen whole blood, isolated PBMCs, or DNA extracted from either sample type. Here is what the overall study found, with its caveats: The amount of clinical and demographic metadata varied by source and participant and was provided uncurated.

TCRbeta CDR3 regions were amplified from genomic DNA using the immunoSEQ Assay, a bias-controlled multiplex PCR. Turning to the authors' computational methods: Nucleated cell counts per sample were estimated from amplification of reference gene primers within the assay. Sequence reads were collapsed and filtered to measure the absolute abundance of every unique TCRbeta CDR3 rearrangement. For each sample, productive Simpson clonality was calculated as the square root of Simpson's diversity index across productive rearrangements. TCRdb took over this immuneACCESS table, retaining in-frame rearrangements with V and J assigned. Such tables are incomplete; in checked studies, under half of the missing clones stem from an unresolved V gene, and the remainder is unexplained. V and J calls and clone size are copied from that table; D and trimming were computed from the DNA. The sample table records approximately 270,000 clones; roughly 80% of these occur just once. Approximately 15% of the sample comes from the top ten.

The CDR1 and CDR2 encoded by the germline V gene are LGHNT and FRNRAP. Relative to germline, V is 7 bases shorter and J is 0 bases shorter, with 13 bases between their ends. Spanning cysteine to phenylalanine, the CDR3 consists of 15 amino acids. The only DNA kept is the CDR3, 45 bases in frame from the first base. For this clone: Its antigen remains undetermined. Per-base qualities were not stored, and no clone one base away is much larger.

Input material: peripheral blood. The receptor's source is a person between 70 and 80 years old with COVID-19, enrolled during active disease. The receptor chain draws on TRBV12-5 and TRBJ1-3, with the D gene call left open. The nucleotides read TGTGCTAGTGCCCGTGACACCAGCTCTGGAAACACCATATATTTT. This codes for CASARDTSSGNTIYF.